The 13 T cell receptor beta chains listed next were all sequenced from one sample in a study of Tregs in tolerant kidney transplant recipients. Data came from immunoSEQ multiplex PCR; TCRdb stores just in-frame clones and leaves some out. The table records some 64,000 clones, roughly 98% of them present only once. The sample was Tregs from blood, taken before the transplant. All receptors derive from a human donor who received a combined kidney and bone marrow transplant.

The count of this clone is one. V and J are TRBV30 and TRBJ2-7, with D tentatively TRBD2 (6 bases). V lost 4 bases, J lost 4 bases, and 14 bases lay in between. The CDR3 length is 13 residues. Germline CDR1 reads GTSNPN; CDR2 reads SVGIG (reference sequence). The CDR3 reads CAWKTGLQYEQYF. The CDR3 coding sequence is TGTGCCTGGAAAACGGGACTCCAATACGAGCAGTACTTC. Full variable domain (missing parts from reference TRBV30 and TRBJ2-7): SQTIHQWPATLVQPVGSPLSLECTVEGTSNPNLYWYRQAAGRGLQLLFYSVGIGQISSEVPQNLSASRPQDRQFILSSKKLLLSDSGFYLCAWKTGLQYEQYFGPGTRLTVT.

The CDR3 spells CASSFIGGSSGSLYEQFF. The CDR3 DNA follows: TGTGCCAGCAGCTTCATAGGGGGGTCTAGCGGGAGCTTGTACGAGCAGTTCTTC. The chain is built from TRBV7-2 and TRBJ2-1, with 10 bases fitting TRBD2. There are 18 residues in the CDR3. Germline V gene lookup returns CDR1 SGHTA and CDR2 FQGNSA. With 3 bases clipped from V and 10 bases from J, the junction kept 18 bases outside the gene matches.

CDR3 sequence (DNA): TGTGCCAGTAGTATAGGGGCAATATCCTACGAGCAGTACTTC. Translated, it gives CASSIGAISYEQYF. The chain carries TRBV19 and TRBJ2-7, with D hard to call. The V end was cut by 1 base, the J end by 1 base, with 8 bases between. The V gene's germline CDR1 is LNHDA and CDR2 SQIVND (reference sequence). The CDR3 has 14 residues.

The chain has TRBV7-2 and TRBJ2-5; TRBD2 matches 7 bases. Germline CDR1 and CDR2: SGHTA and FQGNSA. V was clipped by 1 base and J by 5 bases; unmatched bases: 10. This CDR3 is 16 amino acids long. The CDR3 bases are TGTGCCAGCAGCTTAGTCGTACTAGCGACATTGGAGACCCAGTACTTC. It translates to CASSLVVLATLETQYF. Looking up the rest from reference TRBV7-2 and TRBJ2-5 gives the full variable domain: GAGVSQSPSNKVTEKGKDVELRCDPISGHTALYWYRQSLGQGLEFLIYFQGNSAPDKSGLPSDRFSAERTGGSVSTLTIQRTQQEDSAVYLCASSLVVLATLETQYFGPGTRLLVL.

V and J are TRBV6-5 and TRBJ1-3, with D tentatively TRBD1 (6 bases). Trimming stripped 6 bases from V and 2 bases from J, with 14 bases between. This CDR3 spans 15 amino acids. Germline V gene data show CDR1 as MNHEY and CDR2 as SVGAGI. CDR3 sequence reads: CASRKQGAAGNTIYF. The DNA of the CDR3 is TGTGCCAGCAGAAAACAGGGTGCAGCTGGAAACACCATATATTTT.

This rearrangement joins TRBV6-6 to TRBJ1-5; D uncertain. The germline V and J ends were trimmed by 5 bases and 5 bases, with 10 bases remaining between them. The CDR3 has 13 residues. Germline V gene data show CDR1 as MNHNY and CDR2 as SVGAGI (reference sequence). The CDR3 DNA is TGTGCCAGCAGTGTGTGGGGAGATCAGCCCCAGCATTTT. This sequence encodes CASSVWGDQPQHF.

The V call is TRBV9, the J call TRBJ2-1; 8 nucleotides match TRBD2. Germline V gives CDR1 SGDLS, CDR2 YYNGEE. V lost 1 base, J lost 8 bases, and 8 bases stayed unmatched. The CDR3 sequence is 15 residues long. The CDR3 DNA sequence: TGTGCCAGCAGCGTACGGGGGGGGACTAGAGATGAGCAGTTCTTC. It encodes CASSVRGGTRDEQFF.

V and J are TRBV6-1 and TRBJ2-5; D possibly corresponds to TRBD1 (5 bases). Trimming cost V 7 bases and J 1 base, with 13 bases left between them. Germline V gene data show CDR1 as MNHNS and CDR2 as SASEGT. The CDR3 runs 14 residues. CDR3 nucleotide sequence: TGTGCCAGCAACCAGGGCCGCTTCCAAGAGACCCAGTACTTC. This codes for CASNQGRFQETQYF.

A remark on this clone: Compared with germline, one end of the junction differs, possibly owing to a read error. V gene TRBV5-4 combines with J gene TRBJ2-6; 7 nucleotides agree with TRBD1. This CDR3 is 13 amino acids long. CDR1 and CDR2 (germline): SGHNT, YYREEE (reference sequence). For the CDR3, the DNA is TGTGCCAGCAGCTTGTTAGGGACAGCAGACCAGGCTTTC. Protein: CASSLLGTADQAF.

The V call is TRBV6-1, the J call TRBJ2-3, with 7 bases matching TRBD1. The CDR3 has 12 residues. V lost 8 bases to trimming and J lost 5 bases; unmatched junction nucleotides: 4. Germline V CDR1 and CDR2: MNHNS, SASEGT. CDR3 sequence reads: CASRTGLDTQYF. The CDR3 DNA follows: TGTGCCAGCCGGACAGGACTAGATACGCAGTATTTT.

This chain links TRBV28 with TRBJ1-1; tentative D call: TRBD1 (5 bases). V lost 4 bases to trimming and J lost 3 bases, with 18 bases between them. Germline V gives CDR1 MDHEN, CDR2 SYDVKM. The length of the CDR3 is 16 residues. DNA of the CDR3: TGTGCCAGCAGTTCTTATATCCCGACAGCCTACACTGAAGCTTTCTTT. Translation: CASSSYIPTAYTEAFF. The full variable domain, its missing parts supplied by reference TRBV28 and TRBJ1-1, is DVKVTQSSRYLVKRTGEKVFLECVQDMDHENMFWYRQDPGLGLRLIYFSYDVKMKEKGDIPEGYSVSREKKERFSLILESASTNQTSMYLCASSSYIPTAYTEAFFGQGTRLTVV.

The chain uses TRBV13 and TRBJ2-7, with D tentatively TRBD1 (6 bases). CDR1 and CDR2 from the germline V gene are PRHDT and FYEKMQ (reference sequence). The CDR3 runs to 13 residues. V lost 4 bases to trimming and J lost 7 bases, with 14 bases between them. CDR3: CASSWAGEREQYF. CDR3 bases: TGTGCCAGCAGCTGGGCAGGGGAAAGGGAGCAGTACTTC.

The rearrangement uses TRBV7-6 and TRBJ1-2; D might be TRBD1 (5 bases). Germline CDR1 reads SGHVS; CDR2 reads FNYEAQ. The CDR3 loop spans 15 amino acids. V gave up 1 base and J gave up 4 bases, with 13 bases separating them. CDR3: CASSLEQGVSYGYTF. The CDR3 DNA follows: TGTGCCAGCAGCTTAGAGCAGGGTGTAAGCTATGGCTACACCTTC.